The clone carrying this T cell receptor beta chain turned up a few times. As yet, its antigen is unknown. Using its own MiXCR run on the reads, TCRdb lists one record per CDR3 protein. Here the sample spans 9,500 to 12,000 distinct CDR3 sequences, about 23% being singletons. This entry is derived from a study of liver allograft versus peripheral blood T cells. Across the study: Repertoires from peripheral blood of liver transplant recipients were compared with those inside their transplanted livers. Study-wide points: Within liver allografts, T cell receptor repertoires were reportedly different from those in peripheral blood.

The CDR3 is 14 amino acids. J lost 5 bases, V lost 5 bases, and 8 bases had no gene match. The germline CDR1 and CDR2 sequences are KGHSH and LQKENI. The TCR sequence derives from a human patient who had a liver transplant. Some of these T cells may belong to the graft donor. The gene calls are TRBV18 and TRBJ2-7, with TRBD2 matching 8 bases. CDR3 in DNA: TGTGCCAGCTCATCTAGCGGGTATTACAACGAGCAGTACTTC. It is translated as CASSSSGYYNEQYF.